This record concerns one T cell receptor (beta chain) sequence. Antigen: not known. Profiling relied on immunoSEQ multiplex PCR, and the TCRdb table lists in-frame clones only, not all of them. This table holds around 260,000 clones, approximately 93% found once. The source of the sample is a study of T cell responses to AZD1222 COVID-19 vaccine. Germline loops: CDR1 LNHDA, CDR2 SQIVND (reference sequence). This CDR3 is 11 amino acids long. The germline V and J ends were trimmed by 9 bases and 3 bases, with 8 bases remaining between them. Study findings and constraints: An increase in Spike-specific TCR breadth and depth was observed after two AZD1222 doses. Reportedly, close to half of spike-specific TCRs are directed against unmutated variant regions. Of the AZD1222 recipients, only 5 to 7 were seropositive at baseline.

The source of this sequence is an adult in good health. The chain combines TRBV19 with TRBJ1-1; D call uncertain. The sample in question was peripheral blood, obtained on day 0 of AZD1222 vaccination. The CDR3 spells CASQDYTEAFF. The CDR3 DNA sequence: TGTGCCAGCCAGGATTACACTGAAGCTTTCTTT. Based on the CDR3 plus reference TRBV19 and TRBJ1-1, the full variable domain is DGGITQSPKYLFRKEGQNVTLSCEQNLNHDAMYWYRQDPGQGLRLIYYSQIVNDFQKGDIAEGYSVSREKKESFPLTVTSAQKNPTAFYLCASQDYTEAFFGQGTRLTVV.